These 16 T cell receptor beta chains were sequenced from one sample in a study of CD8 T cells in ankylosing spondylitis. TCRdb reanalysed the 5' RACE reads using MiXCR and keeps one entry per CDR3 protein. Seen here are under 300,000 distinct CDR3 sequences, 8% to 9.5% observed once, and the top ten hold almost 7%. The sample was blood, either unsorted or a sorted T cell fraction (not recorded which). The receptors were sampled from a male donor with ankylosing spondylitis or in good health (not recorded which).

This clonotype was seen repeatedly, ten times or more. The genes are TRBV20-1 and TRBJ2-1; D might be TRBD2 (5 bases). The V end lost 0 bases, the J end lost 8 bases, and 17 bases lay between the germline ends. Germline values: CDR1 DFQATT, CDR2 SNEGSKA (reference sequence). The CDR3 length is 15 residues. The CDR3 DNA sequence: TGCAGTGCTAGAGATCCGGACTTACCGACGGATGAGCAGTTCTTC. It translates to CSARDPDLPTDEQFF.

This clonotype came up a few times. This chain uses TRBV2 with TRBJ2-6; D possibly corresponds to TRBD2 (5 bases). Trimming left V 4 bases short and J 3 bases short, with 10 bases between. The CDR3 runs to 15 residues. CDR1 is SNHLY, CDR2 FYNNEI, per germline. CDR3 loop: CASSGKAGGANVLTF. CDR3 nucleotides: TGTGCCAGCAGTGGTAAGGCGGGTGGGGCCAACGTCCTGACTTTC.

This clonotype showed up many times. The chain is built from TRBV21-1 and TRBJ1-4. TRBV21-1 is listed as a pseudogene. The CDR3 consists of 18 residues. CDR3 DNA: TGTGCCAGCAGCAAAGTAAAGGAGGGGCTACAGCGCGATGAAAAACTGTTTTTT. It specifies CASSKVKEGLQRDEKLFF.

V gene TRBV18 combines with J gene TRBJ1-6; 10 nucleotides align to TRBD1. Germline V gene sequence: CDR1 KGHSH, CDR2 LQKENI. With V trimmed by 2 bases and J by 7 bases, 5 bases remained unmatched. The CDR3 is made up of 16 amino acids. The CDR3 DNA reads TGTGCCAGCTCACCATCCGGGACAGGGGTGAATTCACCCCTCCACTTT. Translating gives CASSPSGTGVNSPLHF.

The chain links TRBV20-1 to TRBJ2-7; D is possibly TRBD1 (6 bases). Trimming left V 7 bases short and J 2 bases short, with 21 bases between. In germline, CDR1 is DFQATT, CDR2 SNEGSKA (reference sequence). The CDR3 runs 15 residues. CDR3 sequence: CSVVGGGTQAYEQYF. CDR3 sequence (DNA): TGCAGTGTCGTAGGGGGTGGGACACAAGCCTACGAGCAGTACTTC.

This clonotype was observed at least ten times. The chain carries TRBV7-9 and TRBJ2-3, with TRBD2 identical over 8 bases. From germline, CDR1 is SEHNR and CDR2 FQNEAQ (reference sequence). Unmatched junction bases numbered 7, after V lost 2 bases and J lost 0 bases. This CDR3 region has 17 residues. The CDR3 spells CASSLKWASGSTDTQYF. The CDR3 coding sequence is TGTGCCAGCAGCTTAAAATGGGCTAGCGGGAGCACAGATACGCAGTATTTT.

This clonotype was seen many times. This sequence joins TRBV7-9 and TRBJ1-6; D is uncertain. The V gene lost 5 bases and the J gene lost 7 bases, with 6 bases spanning the gap. The CDR3 totals 12 residues. CDR1 is SEHNR, CDR2 FQNEAQ, per germline (reference sequence). CDR3 sequence reads: CASSIGNSPLHF. CDR3 sequence (DNA): TGTGCCAGCAGCATAGGGAATTCACCCCTCCACTTT.

At least ten counts were recorded for this clonotype. This chain connects TRBV7-2 to TRBJ2-1; 7 nucleotides align to TRBD1. This CDR3 is 15 amino acids long. Unmatched junction bases numbered 14, after V lost 5 bases and J lost 10 bases. Germline loops: CDR1 SGHTA, CDR2 FQGNSA. The CDR3 loop is CASSPTTGSKGEQFF. In DNA, the CDR3 is TGTGCCAGCAGCCCCACGACAGGGTCTAAAGGCGAGCAGTTCTTC.

This clonotype was observed at least ten times. The V call is TRBV27, the J call TRBJ2-5, with 9 nucleotides matching TRBD2. The germline CDR1 and CDR2 sequences are MNHEY and SMNVEV (reference sequence). CDR3 length equals 18 residues. After removal of 0 bases from V and 1 base from J, the junction contained 9 bases not matched to a gene. This CDR3 is CASSLSNPSGVLQETQYF. The DNA for the CDR3 is TGTGCCAGCAGTTTATCTAATCCTAGCGGGGTGCTCCAAGAGACCCAGTACTTC.

This clonotype was recorded many times. This chain links TRBV20-1 with TRBJ2-1; D remains ambiguous. Trimming left V 0 bases short and J 5 bases short, with 8 bases between. The germline CDR1 and CDR2 sequences are DFQATT and SNEGSKA (reference sequence). CDR3 length: 13 amino acids. The CDR3 bases are TGCAGTGCTAGAGATCTCGTAGACAATGAGCAGTTCTTC. This sequence encodes CSARDLVDNEQFF.

This clonotype was recorded at least ten times. CDR3 nucleotides: TGCGCCAGCAGCTTGGCCGGGCAGTACAATGAGCAGTTCTTC. This gives the protein CASSLAGQYNEQFF. This chain connects TRBV5-1 to TRBJ2-1; D is unresolved. V dropped 0 bases and J dropped 4 bases, with 8 bases sitting between them. Germline assignment: CDR1 SGHRS and CDR2 YFSETQ. This CDR3 is 14 amino acids long.

The sample holds a few counts of this clonotype. This chain joins TRBV20-1 and TRBJ1-5; no reliable D call. Germline assignment: CDR1 DFQATT and CDR2 SNEGSKA (reference sequence). This CDR3 has 17 residues. V dropped 0 bases and J dropped 7 bases, with 22 bases sitting between them. CDR3 nucleotide sequence: TGCAGTGCTAGAGATGGGCAGGCCCTCCGAACTGGACAGCCCCAGCATTTT. It codes for CSARDGQALRTGQPQHF.

This clonotype was observed at least ten times. The chain's CDR3 is CASSLDAAYEQYF. CDR3 DNA sequence: TGTGCCAGCAGTTTGGACGCCGCCTACGAGCAGTACTTC. The V gene is TRBV6-2 or TRBV6-3, the J gene TRBJ2-7; no clear D gene. CDR3 size: 13 residues. From germline, CDR1 is MNHEY and CDR2 SVGEGT. V shed 4 bases and J shed 2 bases, with 9 bases lying between them.

This clonotype was detected a few times. The gene calls are TRBV5-1 and TRBJ2-1; D may be TRBD1 (6 bases). Trimming removed 4 bases from V and 9 bases from J, with 14 bases in between. Germline values: CDR1 SGHRS, CDR2 YFSETQ. This CDR3 is built from 13 residues. The CDR3: CASSPDMGAEQFF. The CDR3 DNA is TGCGCCAGCAGCCCGGACATGGGGGCTGAGCAGTTCTTC.

This clonotype was counted ten times or more. The chain has TRBV6-2 or TRBV6-3 and TRBJ2-7, with 7 bases lining up with TRBD2. The CDR3 loop spans 18 amino acids. CDR1 and CDR2 from the germline V gene are MNHEY and SVGEGT. The junction had 19 bases not matched to a gene; V was cut back by 6 bases and J by 2 bases. CDR3 loop: CASSLALEGLADPYEQYF. CDR3 nucleotide sequence: TGTGCCAGCAGCCTCGCCTTGGAGGGGCTAGCGGACCCCTACGAGCAGTACTTC.

This clonotype showed up many times. The genes are TRBV7-3 and TRBJ2-2; 12 bases map to TRBD1. The CDR3 extends over 18 amino acids. CDR1 and CDR2 from the germline V gene are SGHTA and FQGTGA. The trim removed 2 bases at V and 5 bases at J, leaving 9 bases unmatched. In nucleotides, the CDR3 is TGTGCCAGCAGCTTAGCTCCGGGACAGGGGGCGCCGACCGGGGAGCTGTTTTTT. Translating gives CASSLAPGQGAPTGELFF.